This T cell receptor beta chain was profiled in a study of early T cells in non-severe SARS-CoV-2 infection. Background on the study: Whole-blood bulk RNA, unsorted, was sequenced, and chains were unpaired.

CDR1 and CDR2 (germline): DFQATT, SNEGSKA (reference sequence). The CDR3 spans 20 residues. V shed 6 bases, J shed 4 bases, and the junction held 19 bases outside the gene matches. At least ten counts were recorded for this clonotype. The TCR library protocol was used to attach unique molecular identifiers. These identifiers were attached to individual cDNA molecules. Each CDR3 protein gets one entry after TCRdb re-called the 5' RACE reads with MiXCR. This table holds about 60,000 distinct CDR3 sequences, roughly 12% found once. This sample comprised whole blood, obtained at baseline. The chain joins TRBV20-1 to TRBJ2-3, with TRBD2 matching 16 bases. The receptor's source is an adult who was a healthcare worker with PCR-confirmed SARS-CoV-2 infection or an uninfected control (not recorded which). The CDR3 DNA is TGCAGTGCGCACGAGCCACCGGGACTAGCGGGGGGGCGTTTCCCAGATACGCAGTATTTT. It translates to CSAHEPPGLAGGRFPDTQYF.